This T cell receptor beta chain was sequenced in a study of blood T cell repertoires in COVID-19. Study as a whole: T cells, B-cell-depleted T cells, or PBMCs supplied cDNA or gDNA.

Patients at the Seattle site were enrolled during active infection and followed longitudinally. Clones were read by immunoSEQ multiplex PCR, and TCRdb kept only the in-frame ones, dropping some. This sample carries about 130,000 clones, 92% of them seen once, and the ten largest clones take around 2%. The CDR3 contains 12 residues. CDR1 and CDR2 from the germline V gene are SGHTA and FQGNSA. The ends were cut back, 9 bases at V and 5 bases at J, with 13 bases in the middle. This clonotype was obtained from a man aged 45-60 years with COVID-19, enrolled during active disease. Specimen: peripheral blood. V usage is TRBV7-2 and J usage is TRBJ2-5; a possible D gene is TRBD2 (7 bases). CDR3 protein: CASTGGGETQYF. In DNA, the CDR3 is TGTGCCAGTACGGGGGGCGGCGAGACCCAGTACTTC.